This T cell receptor beta chain was sequenced in a study of cytomegalovirus exposure and HLA in healthy donors. About the research overall: Samples from HLA-typed donors yielded 65 million to 90 million unique TCRs in an early data release.

The study, taken as a whole, reports: DRB1 had the most TCR associations and HLA-C the fewest, a later analysis found, with rates varying by HLA locus. Cytomegalovirus-associated TCR beta chains were listed, numbering roughly 150.

V lost 0 bases to trimming and J lost 0 bases; unmatched junction nucleotides: 4. This CDR3 comprises 16 residues. In germline, CDR1 is MNHEY, CDR2 SVGAGI. PCR used 60 Vbeta primers and 13 Jbeta primers. The protocol was immunoSEQ multiplex PCR, while the TCRdb copy is restricted to in-frame clones and leaves out a portion. The sample shows under 200,000 clones, about 80% of them seen only once. In regard to this clone: The antigen is unknown.

Sequenced sample: PBMCs. This receptor was obtained from a woman aged 45-59 years in good health and CMV-seronegative. This chain joins TRBV6-5 and TRBJ1-1; 7 positions agree with TRBD1. CDR3 DNA: TGTGCCAGCAGTTACTCGGGGGACAGCATGAACACTGAAGCTTTCTTT. It is translated as CASSYSGDSMNTEAFF.